The clone carrying this T cell receptor (beta chain) was detected a few times. Its target is unknown. HTBI primers from iRepertoire and Arm-PCR of CDR3 regions yielded the TCR beta libraries. One entry per CDR3 protein results from TCRdb running MiXCR on the multiplex PCR reads. The sample shows fewer than 450,000 distinct CDR3 sequences, 20% to 25% of them seen only once. V shed 2 bases and J shed 2 bases, with 12 bases lying between them. The length of the CDR3 is 15 residues. CDR1 and CDR2 from the germline V gene are MNHEY and SVGAGI. This sample was taken from a study of regulatory T cells in long-lasting Graves disease. At the level of the study: By definition, persistent Graves' disease involved antithyroid drugs for over 5 years alongside positive TSH receptor antibodies.

As for time point: persistent/refractory GD, antithyroid drugs over 5 years with positive TRAb. RNA from PBMCs was the source of the TCR library. Study-level results: With approximately 2,500 shared public clonotypes, persistent patients exceeded new patients, who shared more than 900. Lower TCR diversity was seen in persistent Graves' patients than in newly diagnosed ones.

The specimen was peripheral blood mononuclear cells (PBMCs), collected when the disease was refractory, from a patient treated with antithyroid drugs. The chain couples TRBV6-5 to TRBJ1-1; a weak D match, TRBD1 (6 bases). This clonotype originated in a female donor with Graves disease. This CDR3 is CASSYGTGFNTEAFF. In nucleotides, the CDR3 is TGTGCCAGCAGTTACGGTACAGGGTTTAACACTGAAGCTTTCTTT.